The sequence of this TCR beta chain was determined in a study of beta chain features in type 1 diabetes. Across the study: The study examined some 110,000,000 sorted cells across all samples.

This CDR3 has 15 amino acids. The junction had 6 bases not matched to a gene; V was cut back by 3 bases and J by 5 bases. In germline, CDR1 is PRHDT, CDR2 FYEKMQ (reference sequence). Every sorted population was more than 95% pure. With respect to this clone: Its antigen is undetermined.

Points from the study as a whole: Compared with healthy donors, patients appeared to share more similar naive, central memory and regulatory TCRB repertoires.

Since all of the isolated RNA was reverse transcribed, expressed TCRB transcripts were what got sequenced. TCRdb's table, derived via immunoSEQ multiplex PCR, lists solely in-frame clones and lacks some. Among 350,000 to 400,000 clones, about 15% were seen once, and the ten largest hold under 0.02%. The chain employs TRBV13 and TRBJ1-2, with 10 bases lining up with TRBD1. The sequenced material came from naive CD4+ T cells from blood. This receptor was identified in a woman aged 18 to 35 in good health. The CDR3 coding sequence is TGTGCCAGCAGCTTCAGCGGGACAGGGGTTTATGGCTACACCTTC. Its translation: CASSFSGTGVYGYTF.